A single sample gave rise to the 12 T cell receptor beta chains below, sequenced in a study of blood T cell repertoires in COVID-19. The protocol was immunoSEQ multiplex PCR, while the TCRdb copy is restricted to in-frame clones and leaves out a portion. The table shows over 200,000 clones, with about three quarters occurring only once. Sequencing was done on a sample of peripheral blood. These receptors all come from a woman older than 75 with acute or convalescent COVID-19.

The chain is built from TRBV2 and TRBJ2-7; 10 nucleotides align to TRBD1. CDR3 length equals 13 residues. Trimming took 8 bases from V and 3 from J; bases not matched to a gene: 4. Germline V gives CDR1 SNHLY, CDR2 FYNNEI. CDR3 DNA sequence: TGTGCCAGCGGGACAGGGGATATCTACGAGCAGTACTTC. It specifies CASGTGDIYEQYF.

The chain combines TRBV7-2 with TRBJ2-2; perhaps TRBD1 as D (6 bases). Germline V lookup: CDR1 SGHTA, CDR2 FQGNSA. The V gene lost 3 bases and the J gene lost 5 bases, with 10 bases spanning the gap. This CDR3 is built from 14 residues. The CDR3 loop reads CASSFLGGTGELFF. The CDR3 DNA reads as TGTGCCAGCAGCTTTTTAGGGGGAACCGGGGAGCTGTTTTTT.

The CDR3 DNA is TGTGCCAGCAGGCCTGTAGCGGGAGGGCCGTGGGAGCAGTACTTC. As protein: CASRPVAGGPWEQYF. V and J are TRBV6-5 and TRBJ2-7; 11 positions match TRBD2. CDR1 is MNHEY and CDR2 is SVGAGI in the germline V gene. There are 15 residues in the CDR3. J was trimmed by 7 bases and V by 6 bases; bases with no gene match: 11.

The rearrangement joins TRBV5-4 to TRBJ2-2, with 12 bases fitting TRBD2. The CDR3 contains 18 residues. Looked up from germline, CDR1 is SGHNT and CDR2 is YYREEE (reference sequence). The ends lost 0 bases at V and 1 base at J; junction bases unmatched: 4. The CDR3 DNA sequence: TGTGCCAGCAGCTTGGGTGGACTAGCGGGACTGAACACCGGGGAGCTGTTTTTT. Amino acids: CASSLGGLAGLNTGELFF.

This clone came up once. V is TRBV5-4 and J is TRBJ2-5; 8 bases map to TRBD2. The CDR3 consists of 16 residues. The germline V gene has CDR1 SGHNT and CDR2 YYREEE (reference sequence). The J segment lost 5 bases and the V segment lost 4 bases, leaving 13 bases of the junction unmatched. CDR3 region: CASSGLGRGGSETQYF. The CDR3, as DNA: TGTGCCAGCAGCGGCCTTGGACGGGGGGGGAGTGAGACCCAGTACTTC.

The V gene is TRBV10-2, the J gene TRBJ1-2, with TRBD1 matching over 11 bases. CDR1 and CDR2 (germline): WSHSY, SAAADI. V lost 2 bases to trimming and J lost 7 bases; unmatched junction nucleotides: 6. CDR3 size: 15 residues. Here the CDR3 reads CASSEKRTGGFGYTF. The CDR3 region has the DNA TGCGCCAGCAGTGAGAAGAGGACAGGGGGCTTTGGCTACACCTTC.

The chain joins TRBV11-1 to TRBJ1-6; D is possibly TRBD1 (6 bases). V was shortened by 5 bases and J by 2 bases, with 13 bases between the two germline ends. Germline values: CDR1 SGHAT, CDR2 FQDESV (reference sequence). The CDR3 length is 16 residues. The CDR3 reads CASSLGQSTYNSPLHF. The CDR3, as DNA: TGTGCCAGCAGCCTAGGACAGAGCACCTATAATTCACCCCTCCACTTT.

The chain uses TRBV2 and TRBJ1-1; 8 bases are a match to TRBD1. J gave up 4 bases and V 1 base, and 8 bases lay outside the gene matches. The CDR3 is made up of 16 amino acids. The germline V gene has CDR1 SNHLY and CDR2 FYNNEI. The CDR3 DNA follows: TGTGCCAGCAGTGAAGGGGGCAGGGGGCTGAGCACTGAAGCTTTCTTT. It encodes CASSEGGRGLSTEAFF.

The gene calls are TRBV19 and TRBJ1-5; TRBD1 matches 11 bases. The CDR3 spans 14 residues. Germline values: CDR1 LNHDA, CDR2 SQIVND (reference sequence). V was pared by 10 bases and J by 4 bases, with 6 bases of the junction left unmatched. Here the CDR3 reads CATGQGAWNQPQHF. As DNA, the CDR3 is TGTGCCACCGGACAGGGGGCCTGGAATCAGCCCCAGCATTTT.

The chain couples TRBV11-3 to TRBJ2-5, with D possibly TRBD1 on 6 matching bases. The CDR3 covers 14 residues. Trimming left V 5 bases short and J 5 bases short, with 15 bases between. CDR1 SGHNT and CDR2 YENEEA come from the germline V gene. In nucleotides, the CDR3 is TGTGCCAGCAGCCCACGAGGACAGTCTGAGACCCAGTACTTC. It translates to CASSPRGQSETQYF.

This chain joins TRBV5-6 and TRBJ2-2; 11 bases are a match to TRBD1. The V gene's germline CDR1 is SGHDT and CDR2 YYEEEE. The ends lost 1 base at V and 5 bases at J; junction bases unmatched: 4. The CDR3 totals 16 residues. CDR3 sequence (DNA): TGTGCCAGCAGCTTGCGTGGGACAGGGGGAACCGGGGAGCTGTTTTTT. It yields the protein CASSLRGTGGTGELFF.

This clone was recorded a few times. The V call is TRBV11-2, the J call TRBJ2-7, with no clear D. Germline V lookup: CDR1 SGHAT, CDR2 FQNNGV. V was pared by 1 base and J by 1 base, with 11 bases between. The CDR3 is 15 amino acids. This CDR3 reads CASSLAGLQSYEQYF. The CDR3, as DNA: TGTGCCAGCAGCTTAGCCGGGTTGCAATCCTACGAGCAGTACTTC. Variable domain in full (rest from reference TRBV11-2 and TRBJ2-7): EAGVAQSPRYKIIEKRQSVAFWCNPISGHATLYWYQQILGQGPKLLIQFQNNGVVDDSQLPKDRFSAERLKGVDSTLKIQPAKLEDSAVYLCASSLAGLQSYEQYFGPGTRLTVT.